This T cell receptor (beta chain) was retrieved from a study of blood T cell repertoires in COVID-19. Study overall: From the United States, Italy and Spain came samples of acute and convalescent COVID-19. Sample material is recorded as cDNA or gDNA derived from T cells, B-cell-depleted T cells, or PBMCs.

Germline CDR1 is SGHAT and CDR2 is FQNNGV. V shed 5 bases and J 1 base; nucleotides not matched to a gene: 5. The CDR3 is 15 residues long. Original processing notes: Researchers report that nucleated cell counts were estimated from reference gene primer amplification. The table came from immunoSEQ multiplex PCR; TCRdb's copy has only in-frame clones and leaves some out. The V and J calls and clone size come from that table; D and trimming were worked out from the DNA. The data contain roughly 300,000 clones, 83% of them singletons. Sequenced material: peripheral blood. This clonotype was sampled from a woman aged 50 to 60 with acute or convalescent COVID-19. The rearrangement uses TRBV11-2 and TRBJ2-5; TRBD1 aligns across 9 bases. The CDR3 loop reads CASSPRTGAQETQYF. The CDR3 nucleotides read TGTGCCAGCAGCCCGAGGACAGGGGCCCAAGAGACCCAGTACTTC.